This T cell receptor beta chain appears in the sequencing data of a study of blood T cell repertoires in COVID-19. Study background: Donors in the United States, Italy and Spain gave samples during acute or convalescent COVID-19. Sample material is recorded as cDNA or gDNA derived from T cells, B-cell-depleted T cells, or PBMCs.

V shed 5 bases and J shed 7 bases, with 21 bases lying between them. This CDR3 is 15 amino acids long. Germline V gene data show CDR1 as SGHTA and CDR2 as FQGNSA. How the authors handled the data: The assay estimated nucleated cells by amplifying reference gene primers. Profiled with immunoSEQ multiplex PCR; TCRdb holds only in-frame clones, not every one. V and J calls plus clone size are reproduced from that table; the DNA served to infer D and trimming. The profile shows under 200,000 clones, about 83% of them singletons. This clone showed up just a few times. The receptor was derived from a man in his 60s with acute or convalescent COVID-19. The source material was peripheral blood. The chain joins TRBV7-2 to TRBJ2-7, with D possibly matching TRBD1 (5 bases). The CDR3 DNA reads as TGTGCCAGCAGCCCCCAATCAGGGAAAGGGGAAGAGCAGTACTTC. Its translation is CASSPQSGKGEEQYF.